The 21 T cell receptor beta chains below come from one sample, sequenced in a study of T cell changes during pregnancy in multiple sclerosis. Assay: immunoSEQ multiplex PCR; the TCRdb copy retains only in-frame clones and omits some. Among under 30,000 clones, over 75% were seen once, and the ten largest hold 6% to 7%. The material sequenced was CD8+ T cells from peripheral blood mononuclear cells, taken after pregnancy. The receptors here all came from a female donor with multiple sclerosis, enrolled in a pregnancy study.

This chain connects TRBV4-3 to TRBJ2-3; 7 bases agree with TRBD2. Germline V lookup: CDR1 LGHNA, CDR2 YSLEER. V lost 3 bases to trimming and J lost 3 bases; unmatched junction nucleotides: 12. The CDR3 totals 17 residues. CDR3 nucleotides: TGCGCCAGCAGCCAGGGGGGAGGGCCGAAAGAAACAGATACGCAGTATTTT. Residues: CASSQGGGPKETDTQYF.

The V gene is TRBV25-1, the J gene TRBJ2-3, with 7 nucleotides matching TRBD1. The germline V gene has CDR1 MGHDK and CDR2 SYGVNS. After removal of 0 bases from V and 6 bases from J, the junction contained 3 bases not matched to a gene. CDR3 size: 14 residues. The CDR3 sequence: CASSEYRGMDTQYF. DNA of the CDR3: TGTGCCAGCAGTGAATACAGGGGGATGGATACGCAGTATTTT.

The chain employs TRBV7-9 and TRBJ1-4; 7 nucleotides agree with TRBD1. The trim removed 1 base at V and 7 bases at J, leaving 3 bases unmatched. The germline CDR1 and CDR2 sequences are SEHNR and FQNEAQ (reference sequence). The CDR3 totals 14 residues. CDR3 bases: TGTGCCAGCAGCTTAGAGGGGGCTCGTGAAAAACTGTTTTTT. Protein: CASSLEGAREKLFF.

In this sample, this clone turned up once. CDR3 loop: CASRSLRGSRNNQPQHF. CDR3 DNA: TGTGCAAGTCGCTCCCTTAGGGGCTCGAGGAACAATCAGCCCCAGCATTTT. The rearrangement joins TRBV12-2 to TRBJ1-5; TRBD1 was called by the table and not checked on the DNA. TRBV12-2 is a documented pseudogene. There are 17 residues in the CDR3.

This chain connects TRBV7-9 to TRBJ1-1, with D possibly being TRBD1 (6 bases). Germline CDR1 and CDR2: SEHNR and FQNEAQ (reference sequence). V dropped 1 base and J dropped 4 bases, with 7 bases sitting between them. The CDR3 is 13 residues long. The CDR3, as DNA: TGTGCCAGCAGCTTAGGGGGGCCCACTGAAGCTTTCTTT. Translation: CASSLGGPTEAFF.

The chain couples TRBV6-5 to TRBJ1-1, with unresolved D. V lost 0 bases to trimming and J lost 4 bases, with 9 bases between them. Germline loops: CDR1 MNHEY, CDR2 SVGAGI. The CDR3 has 14 residues. The CDR3 is CASSYSSSGTEAFF. The CDR3 region has the DNA TGTGCCAGCAGTTACTCATCCTCCGGCACTGAAGCTTTCTTT.

The V and J genes are TRBV19 and TRBJ2-7; tentative D call: TRBD2 (7 bases). CDR1 is LNHDA and CDR2 is SQIVND in the germline V gene (reference sequence). V shed 7 bases and J shed 3 bases, with 31 bases lying between them. The CDR3 has 19 residues. CDR3 amino acids: CASKGPSYGRDTSNYEQYF. Here the CDR3 DNA reads TGTGCCAGTAAGGGCCCGAGTTATGGGAGGGACACTTCTAACTACGAGCAGTACTTC.

This clone has just a few counts. The J gene is TRBJ1-4, the V gene TRBV6-1; 7 bases map to TRBD1. Germline-derived CDR1 and CDR2 are MNHNS and SASEGT. This CDR3 contains 15 residues. J was trimmed by 8 bases and V by 0 bases; bases with no gene match: 6. The CDR3 coding sequence is TGTGCCAGCAGTGAAGCTCAGACAGGGAGCGAAAAACTGTTTTTT. Its protein product is CASSEAQTGSEKLFF.

The rearrangement joins TRBV9 to TRBJ2-7; 8 nucleotides line up with TRBD2. V dropped 6 bases and J dropped 3; count of bases not matched to a gene: 5. The CDR3 runs 13 residues. CDR1 is SGDLS and CDR2 is YYNGEE in the germline V gene. CDR3 protein: CASNPAGGYEQYF. As DNA, the CDR3 is TGTGCCAGCAATCCCGCGGGAGGCTACGAGCAGTACTTC.

V gene TRBV7-3 combines with J gene TRBJ2-3; 7 bases line up with TRBD1. CDR1 and CDR2 from the germline V gene are SGHTA and FQGTGA. The CDR3 sequence is 15 residues long. The V gene end was trimmed by 0 bases and the J gene end by 3 bases; junction bases not matched to a gene: 3. The CDR3 DNA reads as TGTGCCAGCAGCTTAACAGGGGGCGCGACAGATACGCAGTATTTT. This codes for CASSLTGGATDTQYF.

The chain carries TRBV4-3 and TRBJ2-1; 9 nucleotides align to TRBD2. The CDR3 spans 17 residues. Germline CDR1 and CDR2: LGHNA and YSLEER. The junction had 7 bases not matched to a gene; V was cut back by 0 bases and J by 4 bases. In DNA form, the CDR3 reads TGCGCCAGCAGCCAAGATTTTGCGGGAGGGCCTTACAATGAGCAGTTCTTC. This translates into CASSQDFAGGPYNEQFF.

This clone was counted a few times. This chain connects TRBV10-1 to TRBJ2-2; 11 bases are shared with TRBD2. Germline lookup yields CDR1 WNHNN and CDR2 SYGVQD (reference sequence). Trimming at V came to 6 bases and at J to 6 bases, leaving 6 bases not matched to a gene. The CDR3 has 15 amino acids. The CDR3 nucleotides read TGCGCCAGCAGAGCACTAGCGGGAGAATCCGGGGAGCTGTTTTTT. Translating gives CASRALAGESGELFF.

The chain couples TRBV7-3 to TRBJ2-1; the match to TRBD2 covers 15 bases. Germline lookup yields CDR1 SGHTA and CDR2 FQGTGA. This CDR3 comprises 17 residues. Unmatched junction bases numbered 9, after V lost 0 bases and J lost 12 bases. CDR3 sequence: CASSLTGMGLAGGGQFF. CDR3 bases: TGTGCCAGCAGCTTAACGGGCATGGGACTAGCGGGGGGAGGGCAGTTCTTC.

This clone was recorded only once. This chain joins TRBV7-6 and TRBJ2-7; 7 bases match TRBD1. Per germline, CDR1 SGHVS and CDR2 FNYEAQ. The CDR3 is made up of 15 amino acids. Losses at the gene ends were 3 bases for V and 2 bases for J; bases not matched to a gene: 7. The CDR3 region is CASSFEPGQTYEQYF. In DNA, the CDR3 is TGTGCCAGCAGCTTTGAGCCGGGACAGACCTACGAGCAGTACTTC.

The chain combines TRBV27 with TRBJ1-3; no definite D call. In germline, CDR1 is MNHEY, CDR2 SMNVEV (reference sequence). The V end was cut by 7 bases, the J end by 4 bases, with 14 bases between. This CDR3 contains 14 residues. CDR3 sequence (DNA): TGTGCCAGCACCCTCCGGGGAAACGGAAACACCATATATTTT. Residues: CASTLRGNGNTIYF.

This chain joins TRBV7-6 and TRBJ1-3, with TRBD1 identical over 11 bases. The CDR3 totals 16 residues. The J segment lost 3 bases and the V segment lost 0 bases, leaving 1 base of the junction unmatched. The germline gives CDR1 SGHVS, CDR2 FNYEAQ. CDR3 DNA: TGTGCCAGCAGCTTAGCGGGGACAGGGGGTGGAAACACCATATATTTT. As protein: CASSLAGTGGGNTIYF.

The chain has TRBV19 and TRBJ2-1; 11 bases align to TRBD2. The CDR3 has 18 amino acids. Germline V gene data show CDR1 as LNHDA and CDR2 as SQIVND (reference sequence). The V gene end was trimmed by 3 bases and the J gene end by 8 bases; junction bases not matched to a gene: 15. CDR3: CASSIWGSTSGRSDEQFF. CDR3 DNA: TGTGCCAGTAGTATTTGGGGCTCTACTAGCGGGAGATCAGATGAGCAGTTCTTC.

The chain carries TRBV7-3 and TRBJ2-7, with 7 bases that match TRBD2. V lost 2 bases and J lost 3; bases outside the gene matches: 4. This CDR3 is built from 14 residues. CDR1 and CDR2 (germline): SGHTA, FQGTGA. Written as DNA, the CDR3 is TGTGCCAGCAGCTTATGGGGAGGGAACTACGAGCAGTACTTC. This gives the protein CASSLWGGNYEQYF.

This chain links TRBV2 with TRBJ2-7; a possible D gene is TRBD1 (6 bases). The germline gives CDR1 SNHLY, CDR2 FYNNEI. CDR3 length equals 17 residues. The V gene lost 4 bases and the J gene lost 0 bases, with 19 bases spanning the gap. CDR3 sequence reads: CASSVIFRTESSYEQYF. DNA for the CDR3: TGTGCCAGCAGTGTCATTTTTAGGACAGAGAGCTCCTACGAGCAGTACTTC.

This chain joins TRBV14 and TRBJ1-2; 10 positions match TRBD1. V gave up 3 bases and J gave up 3 bases; unmatched junction bases: 4. CDR3 length equals 15 residues. Germline-derived CDR1 and CDR2 are SGHDN and FVKESK. DNA for the CDR3: TGTGCCAGCAGCCAGACGGGACAGGGGCACTATGGCTACACCTTC. Protein product: CASSQTGQGHYGYTF.

This sequence joins TRBV4-2 and TRBJ2-7, with TRBD2 identical over 7 bases. J gave up 0 bases and V 0 bases, and 5 bases lay outside the gene matches. Germline lookup yields CDR1 LGHNA and CDR2 YNFKEQ. This CDR3 is 16 amino acids long. The CDR3 region is CASSQEAGIISYEQYF. The CDR3 DNA reads TGTGCCAGCAGCCAAGAAGCGGGAATTATCTCCTACGAGCAGTACTTC.